This T cell receptor beta chain came from a study of T cells in women clearing cervical HPV infection. Here immunoSEQ multiplex PCR was the method, and the copy in TCRdb shows in-frame clones only, minus some. The sample is made up of around 48,000 clones, and the top ten hold 1.5% to 2% of it. The material sequenced was blood buffy coat. The receptor's source is a woman aged 18 to 75 with a cervical HPV16 infection that either progressed to CIN3+ or cleared (not recorded which).

CDR3 amino acids: CASSFEGVSTDTQYF. Partial CDR3 DNA: TGTGCCAGCAGCTTTGAGGGGGTTAGCACAGATACG. The V gene is TRBV5-6, the J gene TRBJ2-3; the D gene is possibly TRBD1 (6 bases). The read ends 3 residues early relative to the CDR3; the germline J gene fills the gap. With 2 bases removed from V and 0 bases from J, the gap between germline ends came to 10 bases. The germline V gene encodes CDR1 SGHDT and CDR2 YYEEEE. The CDR3 extends over 15 amino acids.